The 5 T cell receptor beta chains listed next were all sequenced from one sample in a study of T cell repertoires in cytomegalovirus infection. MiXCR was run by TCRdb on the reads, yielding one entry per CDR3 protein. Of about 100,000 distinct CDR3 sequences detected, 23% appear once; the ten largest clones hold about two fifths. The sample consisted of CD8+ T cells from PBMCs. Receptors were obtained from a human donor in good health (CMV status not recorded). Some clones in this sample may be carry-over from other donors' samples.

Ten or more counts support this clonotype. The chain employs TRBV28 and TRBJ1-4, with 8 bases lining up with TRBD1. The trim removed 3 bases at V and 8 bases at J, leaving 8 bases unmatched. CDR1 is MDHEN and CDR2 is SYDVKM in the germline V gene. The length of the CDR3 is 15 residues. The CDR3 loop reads CASSFPDRGGEKLFF. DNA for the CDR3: TGTGCCAGCAGTTTCCCCGACAGGGGAGGAGAAAAACTGTTTTTT.

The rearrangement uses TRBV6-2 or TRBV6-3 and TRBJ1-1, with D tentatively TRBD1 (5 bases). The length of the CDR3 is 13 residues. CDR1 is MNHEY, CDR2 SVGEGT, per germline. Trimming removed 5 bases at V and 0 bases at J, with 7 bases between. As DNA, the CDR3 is TGTGCCAGCAGTCCGGACATGAACACTGAAGCTTTCTTT. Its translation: CASSPDMNTEAFF.

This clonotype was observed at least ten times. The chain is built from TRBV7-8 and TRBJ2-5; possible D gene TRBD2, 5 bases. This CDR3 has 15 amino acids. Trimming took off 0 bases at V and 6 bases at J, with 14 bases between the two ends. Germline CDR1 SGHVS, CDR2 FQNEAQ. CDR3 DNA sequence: TGTGCCAGCAGCTTAGCGCCAGCGGCTTTGAAGACCCAGTACTTC. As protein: CASSLAPAALKTQYF.

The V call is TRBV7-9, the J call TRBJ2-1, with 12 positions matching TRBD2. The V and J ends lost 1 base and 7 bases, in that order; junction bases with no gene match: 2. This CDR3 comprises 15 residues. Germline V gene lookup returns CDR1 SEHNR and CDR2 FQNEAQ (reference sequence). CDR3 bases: TGTGCCAGCAGCTTAGTCACTAGCGGGAGGAATGAGCAGTTCTTC. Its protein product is CASSLVTSGRNEQFF.

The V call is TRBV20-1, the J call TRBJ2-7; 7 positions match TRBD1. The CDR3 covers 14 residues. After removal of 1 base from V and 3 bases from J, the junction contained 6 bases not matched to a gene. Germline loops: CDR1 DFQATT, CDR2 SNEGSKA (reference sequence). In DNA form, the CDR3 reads TGCAGTGCTAGAGTGGTCGGGACAGTCTACGAGCAGTACTTC. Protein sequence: CSARVVGTVYEQYF.